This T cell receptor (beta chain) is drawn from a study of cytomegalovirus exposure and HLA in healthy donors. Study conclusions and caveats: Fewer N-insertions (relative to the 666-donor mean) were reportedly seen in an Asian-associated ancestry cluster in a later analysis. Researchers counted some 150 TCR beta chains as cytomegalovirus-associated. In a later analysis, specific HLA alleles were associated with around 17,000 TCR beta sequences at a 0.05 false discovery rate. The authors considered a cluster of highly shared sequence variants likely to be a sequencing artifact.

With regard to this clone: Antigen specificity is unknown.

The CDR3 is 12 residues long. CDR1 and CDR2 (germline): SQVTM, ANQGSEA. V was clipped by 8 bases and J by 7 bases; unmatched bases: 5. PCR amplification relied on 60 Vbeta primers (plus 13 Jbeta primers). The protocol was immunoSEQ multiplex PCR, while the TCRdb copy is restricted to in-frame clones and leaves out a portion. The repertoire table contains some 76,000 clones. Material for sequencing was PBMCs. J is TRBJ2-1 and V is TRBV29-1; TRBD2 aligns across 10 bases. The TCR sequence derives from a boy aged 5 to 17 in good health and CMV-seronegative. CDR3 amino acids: CSSSTSGNEQFF. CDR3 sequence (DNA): TGCAGCTCGTCGACTAGCGGGAATGAGCAGTTCTTC.